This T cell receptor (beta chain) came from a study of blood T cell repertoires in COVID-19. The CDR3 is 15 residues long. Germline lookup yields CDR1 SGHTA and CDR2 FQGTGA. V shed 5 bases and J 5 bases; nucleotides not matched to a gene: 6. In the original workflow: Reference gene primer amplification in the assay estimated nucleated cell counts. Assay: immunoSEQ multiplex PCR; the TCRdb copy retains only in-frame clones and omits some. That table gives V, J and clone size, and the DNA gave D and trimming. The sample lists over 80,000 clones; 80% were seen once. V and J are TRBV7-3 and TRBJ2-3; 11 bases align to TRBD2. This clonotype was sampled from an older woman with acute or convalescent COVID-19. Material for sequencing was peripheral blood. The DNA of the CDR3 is TGTGCCAGCAGCCCACTAGCGGGAGCGGAAGATACGCAGTATTTT. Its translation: CASSPLAGAEDTQYF.